Listed here are 27 T cell receptor beta chains from one sample, sequenced in a study of OX40 agonist ivuxolimab in advanced cancers. The assay was immunoSEQ multiplex PCR, and TCRdb's table has in-frame clones only and misses some. The sample yields about 110,000 clones, roughly nine tenths seen once. Sequencing used CD4+ or CD8+ T cells sorted from blood, obtained in a trial of the OX40 agonist ivuxolimab. These receptors were obtained from an adult with an advanced solid tumor such as melanoma, head and neck, liver or kidney cancer.

The rearrangement links TRBV5-1 to TRBJ2-1; possible D gene TRBD2, 6 bases. Trimming took 4 bases from V and 10 from J, leaving 18 bases between them. CDR1 and CDR2 from the germline V gene are SGHRS and YFSETQ. The CDR3 is 14 amino acids. The CDR3: CASSQAEGIAEQFF. CDR3 coding DNA: TGCGCCAGCAGCCAGGCGGAGGGGATCGCAGAGCAGTTCTTC.

The rearrangement joins TRBV19 to TRBJ1-5; TRBD1 aligns across 7 bases. The CDR3 is 16 residues long. J gave up 2 bases and V 6 bases, and 10 bases lay outside the gene matches. CDR1 and CDR2 (germline): LNHDA, SQIVND (reference sequence). CDR3 sequence (DNA): TGTGCCAGTAGGGGGGACAGCCCTATCGGCAATCAGCCCCAGCATTTT. Its protein is CASRGDSPIGNQPQHF.

V is TRBV5-8 and J is TRBJ1-4; D call uncertain. The CDR3 consists of 14 residues. V was cut by 1 base and J by 7 bases, with 11 bases left in between. In germline, CDR1 is SGHTS, CDR2 YDEGEE. Written as DNA, the CDR3 is TGTGCCAGCAGCTTGATCCAGTGGGGTGAAAAACTGTTTTTT. The encoded protein is CASSLIQWGEKLFF.

The chain's CDR3 is CASRPLGIVAGELFF. The DNA for the CDR3 is TGCGCCAGCAGACCTCTGGGGATCGTGGCCGGGGAGCTGTTTTTT. The gene calls are TRBV4-1 and TRBJ2-2; D is unresolved. CDR3 length: 15 residues. V gave up 6 bases and J gave up 6 bases, with 17 bases separating them. Germline CDR1 is MGHRA and CDR2 is YSYEKL.

The chain is built from TRBV27 and TRBJ2-2; D call uncertain. This CDR3 spans 16 amino acids. With 0 bases removed from V and 6 bases from J, the gap between germline ends came to 14 bases. The germline V gene has CDR1 MNHEY and CDR2 SMNVEV (reference sequence). As DNA, the CDR3 is TGTGCCAGCAGTTTATCGTCCCCCGGTCCCTCCGGGGAGCTGTTTTTT. Residues: CASSLSSPGPSGELFF.

V is TRBV25-1 and J is TRBJ1-3; possible D gene TRBD1, 5 bases. The CDR3 has 17 amino acids. Deletions cut 0 bases from V and 2 bases from J, with 14 bases between. Germline lookup yields CDR1 MGHDK and CDR2 SYGVNS. CDR3 coding DNA: TGTGCCAGCAGTGAATATAGCGGTCCAGGGCCTGGAAACACCATATATTTT. It specifies CASSEYSGPGPGNTIYF.

This chain uses TRBV7-9 with TRBJ2-5, with D unclear. The V and J ends lost 7 bases and 1 base respectively, with 4 bases between them. The CDR3 runs to 11 residues. Germline assignment: CDR1 SEHNR and CDR2 FQNEAQ (reference sequence). The CDR3 DNA follows: TGTGCCAGCAAGAGCCAAGAGACCCAGTACTTC. The encoded protein is CASKSQETQYF.

This sequence joins TRBV7-2 and TRBJ2-1, with TRBD1 identical over 11 bases. The CDR3 has 15 residues. CDR1 is SGHTA and CDR2 is FQGNSA in the germline V gene. V shed 4 bases and J 6 bases; nucleotides not matched to a gene: 5. The CDR3 nucleotides read TGTGCCAGCAGCTGGACCGGGACAGGGGGCAATGAGCAGTTCTTC. This encodes CASSWTGTGGNEQFF.

The J gene is TRBJ2-5, the V gene TRBV2, with D tentatively TRBD1 (6 bases). The germline V and J ends were trimmed by 7 bases and 10 bases, with 22 bases remaining between them. Germline lookup yields CDR1 SNHLY and CDR2 FYNNEI. The CDR3 spans 14 residues. The CDR3 nucleotides are TGTGCCAGCAACCTAGCACAGGGCCCCGAAGACCAGTACTTC. Its protein product is CASNLAQGPEDQYF.

This chain connects TRBV4-2 to TRBJ2-7; 11 nucleotides align to TRBD2. The CDR3 consists of 17 residues. Germline V CDR1 and CDR2: LGHNA, YNFKEQ. V was clipped by 5 bases and J by 6 bases; unmatched bases: 15. The CDR3 here is CASSLGGTSGRRVEQYF. DNA for the CDR3: TGTGCCAGCAGCTTGGGGGGCACTAGCGGGAGAAGGGTCGAGCAGTACTTC.

This clone is a singleton in its sample. The chain couples TRBV19 to TRBJ1-1, with 8 bases that match TRBD1. Germline-derived CDR1 and CDR2 are LNHDA and SQIVND (reference sequence). Trimming at V came to 3 bases and at J to 7 bases, leaving 10 bases not matched to a gene. The CDR3 extends over 15 amino acids. CDR3 sequence: CASSIQHRGFDEAFF. CDR3 nucleotides: TGTGCCAGTAGTATCCAGCACAGGGGGTTTGATGAAGCTTTCTTT.

This chain uses TRBV19 with TRBJ2-3; D is perhaps TRBD1 (5 bases). Trimming removed 5 bases at V and 2 bases at J, with 20 bases between. CDR3 length equals 17 residues. Germline V CDR1 and CDR2: LNHDA, SQIVND (reference sequence). CDR3 sequence: CASSPSRGRGSTDTQYF. The CDR3 DNA follows: TGTGCCAGTAGTCCAAGTAGGGGAAGGGGATCCACAGATACGCAGTATTTT.

CDR3 coding DNA: TGCGCCAGCAGCCAAGCCTCCGGGGGCGCAAGAAACACCATATATTTT. Translating it yields CASSQASGGARNTIYF. The gene calls are TRBV4-1 and TRBJ1-3; D perhaps matches TRBD1 (6 bases). The CDR3 totals 16 residues. CDR1 and CDR2 (germline): MGHRA, YSYEKL. V was pared by 1 base and J by 5 bases, with 15 bases between.

The chain joins TRBV19 to TRBJ1-1; D call uncertain. Trimming cost V 6 bases and J 0 bases, with 11 bases left between them. The length of the CDR3 is 14 residues. Looked up from germline, CDR1 is LNHDA and CDR2 is SQIVND (reference sequence). The CDR3 nucleotides read TGTGCCAGTAGCCTACAGAGAGTGAACACTGAAGCTTTCTTT. Protein: CASSLQRVNTEAFF.

The V call is TRBV18, the J call TRBJ2-2; maybe TRBD1 (5 bases). This CDR3 is built from 19 residues. Germline-derived CDR1 and CDR2 are KGHSH and LQKENI. Trimming stripped 0 bases from V and 1 base from J, with 18 bases between. CDR3 nucleotides: TGTGCCAGCTCACCACCCCTACAGGCCAACCCCCAGAACACCGGGGAGCTGTTTTTT. Amino acid sequence: CASSPPLQANPQNTGELFF.

The V gene is TRBV10-3, the J gene TRBJ2-7; D perhaps matches TRBD2 (6 bases). The V end was cut by 11 bases, the J end by 6 bases, with 20 bases between. The CDR3 covers 13 residues. The V gene's germline CDR1 is ENHRY and CDR2 SYGVKD. CDR3 in amino acids: CAVTGTEGSEQYF. CDR3 DNA: TGTGCCGTAACCGGGACGGAGGGAAGCGAGCAGTACTTC.

The rearrangement uses TRBV4-3 and TRBJ1-5; a weak D match, TRBD1 (6 bases). Trimming left V 2 bases short and J 4 bases short, with 12 bases between. Germline V CDR1 and CDR2: LGHNA, YSLEER. The CDR3 has 15 amino acids. CDR3 protein: CASSQTGQRNQPQHF. The CDR3 DNA reads TGCGCCAGCAGCCAAACCGGACAGAGAAATCAGCCCCAGCATTTT.

J is TRBJ1-2 and V is TRBV7-2, with TRBD1 as a possible D gene (6 bases). V lost 5 bases to trimming and J lost 7 bases, with 14 bases between them. The CDR3 is made up of 13 amino acids. Germline lookup yields CDR1 SGHTA and CDR2 FQGNSA. This CDR3 is CASSPGAYSGYTF. CDR3 in DNA: TGTGCCAGCAGCCCGGGGGCCTATAGTGGCTACACCTTC.

The chain couples TRBV30 to TRBJ2-7, with 7 positions matching TRBD1. V shed 5 bases, J shed 3 bases, and the junction held 7 bases outside the gene matches. Germline V gene sequence: CDR1 GTSNPN, CDR2 SVGIG (reference sequence). The CDR3 contains 13 residues. The DNA for the CDR3 is TGTGCCTGGGCTCCGGGACAGTACTACGAGCAGTACTTC. Translated, it gives CAWAPGQYYEQYF.

This clone was counted once. The rearrangement links TRBV28 to TRBJ1-2; tentative D call: TRBD1 (5 bases). Germline CDR1 MDHEN, CDR2 SYDVKM. The length of the CDR3 is 13 residues. The V end was cut by 7 bases, the J end by 4 bases, with 13 bases between. CDR3 nucleotides: TGTGCCAGCAACCAGGGAGGGAGCTATGGCTACACCTTC. Encoded protein: CASNQGGSYGYTF.

This sequence joins TRBV7-2 and TRBJ2-3, with a weak D call TRBD1 (6 bases). The ends were cut back, 2 bases at V and 6 bases at J, with 12 bases in the middle. In germline, CDR1 is SGHTA, CDR2 FQGNSA. The CDR3 sequence is 14 residues long. The CDR3 here is CASSLRSQGDTQYF. The CDR3 DNA reads as TGTGCCAGCAGCTTACGGTCCCAGGGGGATACGCAGTATTTT.

The V call is TRBV7-9, the J call TRBJ2-3; 7 bases are shared with TRBD1. The V gene end was trimmed by 2 bases and the J gene end by 6 bases; junction bases not matched to a gene: 17. CDR1 is SEHNR, CDR2 FQNEAQ, per germline (reference sequence). This CDR3 comprises 18 residues. The CDR3 region is CASSLTGIRPGTDDTQYF. DNA for the CDR3: TGTGCCAGCAGCTTAACGGGAATACGTCCGGGGACAGACGATACGCAGTATTTT.

The chain combines TRBV5-1 with TRBJ1-2; no firm D call. The CDR3 covers 13 residues. Trimming removed 0 bases at V and 8 bases at J, with 11 bases between. Per the germline V gene, CDR1 is SGHRS and CDR2 is YFSETQ. CDR3 region: CASSLEDYGGYTF. The CDR3 nucleotides read TGCGCCAGCAGCTTGGAGGATTATGGGGGCTACACCTTC.

V is TRBV10-2 and J is TRBJ2-3; no clear D. The CDR3 consists of 16 residues. The germline V and J ends were trimmed by 0 bases and 0 bases, with 10 bases remaining between them. Per germline, CDR1 WSHSY and CDR2 SAAADI. The CDR3 DNA is TGCGCCAGCAGTGAGTCGGCTCCTGCTAGCACAGATACGCAGTATTTT. This gives the protein CASSESAPASTDTQYF.

Worth noting for this clone: One end of the junction fails to match germline, which may point to a read error. The CDR3 DNA is TGTGCTAGCAAATCCGGGACAGGGGTAAACACCGGGGAGCTGTTTTTT. Protein product: CASKSGTGVNTGELFF. This rearrangement joins TRBV7-7 to TRBJ2-2; 10 nucleotides agree with TRBD1. CDR1 and CDR2 from the germline V gene are SSHAT and FNYEAQ (reference sequence). The CDR3 has 16 amino acids.

The V call is TRBV7-2, the J call TRBJ2-5; 8 bases match TRBD1. J lost 5 bases, V lost 5 bases, and 7 bases had no gene match. The germline V gene has CDR1 SGHTA and CDR2 FQGNSA. The CDR3 loop spans 14 amino acids. CDR3 in amino acids: CASSPDRVEETQYF. CDR3 DNA: TGTGCCAGCAGCCCGGACAGGGTCGAGGAGACCCAGTACTTC.

J is TRBJ1-1 and V is TRBV7-8; no clear D. CDR3 size: 14 residues. Between the trimmed V and J ends, which lost 5 bases and 8 bases, there was a span of 18 bases. Germline loops: CDR1 SGHVS, CDR2 FQNEAQ. The DNA of the CDR3 is TGTGCCAGCAGCCTAGTAAGAGGTGCCAGGGAAGCTTTCTTT. It translates to CASSLVRGAREAFF.